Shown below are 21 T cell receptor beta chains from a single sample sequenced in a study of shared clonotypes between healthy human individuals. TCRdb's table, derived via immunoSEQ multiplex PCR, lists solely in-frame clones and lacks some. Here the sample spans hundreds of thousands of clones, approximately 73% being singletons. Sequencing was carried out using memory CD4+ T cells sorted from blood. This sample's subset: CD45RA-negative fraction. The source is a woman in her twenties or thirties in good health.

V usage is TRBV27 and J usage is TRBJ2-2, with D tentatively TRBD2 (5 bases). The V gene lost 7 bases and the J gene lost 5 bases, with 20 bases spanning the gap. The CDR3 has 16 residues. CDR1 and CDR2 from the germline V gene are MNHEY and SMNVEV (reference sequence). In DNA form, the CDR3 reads TGTGCCAGCACTAATTGGCGGACTTCAAGGACCGGGGAGCTGTTTTTT. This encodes CASTNWRTSRTGELFF.

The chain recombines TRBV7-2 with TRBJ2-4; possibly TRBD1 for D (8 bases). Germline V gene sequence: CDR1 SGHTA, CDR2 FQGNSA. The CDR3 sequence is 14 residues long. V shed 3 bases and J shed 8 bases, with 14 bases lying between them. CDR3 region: CASSLDRAGDIQYF. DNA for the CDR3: TGTGCCAGCAGCTTGGACAGGGCGGGAGACATTCAGTACTTC.

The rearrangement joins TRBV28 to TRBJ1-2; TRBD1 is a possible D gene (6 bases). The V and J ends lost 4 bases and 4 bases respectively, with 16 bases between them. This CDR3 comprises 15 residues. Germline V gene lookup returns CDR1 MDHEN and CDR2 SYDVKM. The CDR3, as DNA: TGTGCCAGCAGTTCTGTACCCCAGGGGTCCTATGGCTACACCTTC. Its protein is CASSSVPQGSYGYTF.

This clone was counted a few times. The CDR3 reads CASSPYPGYNEQFF. The DNA of the CDR3 is TGTGCCAGCAGCCCATATCCAGGGTACAATGAGCAGTTCTTC. The genes are TRBV11-2 and TRBJ2-1; tentatively, D is TRBD1 (5 bases). Germline-derived CDR1 and CDR2 are SGHAT and FQNNGV. The CDR3 has 14 residues. Trimming left V 5 bases short and J 4 bases short, with 12 bases between.

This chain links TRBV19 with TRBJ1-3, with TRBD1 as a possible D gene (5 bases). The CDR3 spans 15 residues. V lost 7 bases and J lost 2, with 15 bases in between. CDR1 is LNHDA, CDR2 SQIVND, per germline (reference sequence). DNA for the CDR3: TGTGCCAGTATAGGGGAGATCCACGCTGGAAACACCATATATTTT. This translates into CASIGEIHAGNTIYF.

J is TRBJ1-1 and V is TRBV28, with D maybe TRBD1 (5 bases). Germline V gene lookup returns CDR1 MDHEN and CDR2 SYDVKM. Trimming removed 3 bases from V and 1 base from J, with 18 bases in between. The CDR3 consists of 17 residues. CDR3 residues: CASSLSFLGVENTEAFF. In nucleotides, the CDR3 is TGTGCCAGCAGTTTGTCCTTTCTGGGGGTGGAGAACACTGAAGCTTTCTTT.

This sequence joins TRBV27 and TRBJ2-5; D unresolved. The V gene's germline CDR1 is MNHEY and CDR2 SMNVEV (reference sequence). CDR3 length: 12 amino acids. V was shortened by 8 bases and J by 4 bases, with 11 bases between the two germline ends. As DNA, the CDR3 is TGTGCCAGCGGGATGTCGGGAGAGACCCAGTACTTC. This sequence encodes CASGMSGETQYF.

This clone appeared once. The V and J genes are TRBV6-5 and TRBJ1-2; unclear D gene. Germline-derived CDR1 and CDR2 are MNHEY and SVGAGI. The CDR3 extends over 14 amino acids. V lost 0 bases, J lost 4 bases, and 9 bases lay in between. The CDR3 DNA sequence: TGTGCCAGCAGTTACTCGAGGACGGTCTATGGCTACACCTTC. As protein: CASSYSRTVYGYTF.

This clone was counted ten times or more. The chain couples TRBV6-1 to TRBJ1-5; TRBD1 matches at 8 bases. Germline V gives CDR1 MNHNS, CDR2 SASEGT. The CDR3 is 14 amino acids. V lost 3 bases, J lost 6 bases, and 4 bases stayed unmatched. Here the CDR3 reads CASSDRTGLQPQHF. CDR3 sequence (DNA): TGTGCCAGCAGTGACAGGACAGGGCTTCAGCCCCAGCATTTT.

CDR3 protein: CASSAGTSGRVVEQYF. In DNA, the CDR3 is TGTGCCAGCAGCGCCGGGACTAGCGGGAGGGTAGTAGAGCAGTACTTC. This rearrangement joins TRBV7-6 to TRBJ2-7; TRBD2 aligns across 16 bases. There are 16 residues in the CDR3. With V trimmed by 5 bases and J by 7 bases, 8 bases remained unmatched. Germline V gives CDR1 SGHVS, CDR2 FNYEAQ.

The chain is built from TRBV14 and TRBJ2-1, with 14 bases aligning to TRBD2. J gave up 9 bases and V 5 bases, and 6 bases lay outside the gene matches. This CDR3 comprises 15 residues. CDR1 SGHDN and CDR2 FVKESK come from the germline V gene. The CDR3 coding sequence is TGTGCCAGCAGCAGGCAGGGACTAGCGGGAGTTGAGCAGTTCTTC. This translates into CASSRQGLAGVEQFF.

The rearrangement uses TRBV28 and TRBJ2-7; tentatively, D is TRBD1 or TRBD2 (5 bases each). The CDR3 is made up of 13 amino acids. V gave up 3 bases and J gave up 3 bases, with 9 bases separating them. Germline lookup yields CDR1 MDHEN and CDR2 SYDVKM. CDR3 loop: CASSFGTYYEQYF. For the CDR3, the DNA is TGTGCCAGCAGTTTCGGGACCTACTACGAGCAGTACTTC.

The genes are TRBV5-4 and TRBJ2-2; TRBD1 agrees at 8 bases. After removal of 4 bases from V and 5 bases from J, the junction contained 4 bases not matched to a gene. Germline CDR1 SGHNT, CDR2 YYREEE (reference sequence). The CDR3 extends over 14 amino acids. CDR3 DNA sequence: TGTGCCAGCAGCAGGAGGGACAGGACCGGGGAGCTGTTTTTT. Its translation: CASSRRDRTGELFF.

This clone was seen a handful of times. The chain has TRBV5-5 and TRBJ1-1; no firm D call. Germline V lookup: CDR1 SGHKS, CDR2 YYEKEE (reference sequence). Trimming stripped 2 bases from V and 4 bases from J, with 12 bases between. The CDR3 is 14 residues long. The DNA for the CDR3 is TGTGCCAGCAGCTTCCTCCGGGAGTCCACTGAAGCTTTCTTT. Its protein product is CASSFLRESTEAFF.

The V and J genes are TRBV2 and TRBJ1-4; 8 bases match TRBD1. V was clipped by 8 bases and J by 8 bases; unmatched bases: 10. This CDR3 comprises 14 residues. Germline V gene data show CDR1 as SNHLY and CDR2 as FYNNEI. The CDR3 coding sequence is TGTGCCAGCCAAAGACAGGGGTTAAGGGAAAAACTGTTTTTT. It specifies CASQRQGLREKLFF.

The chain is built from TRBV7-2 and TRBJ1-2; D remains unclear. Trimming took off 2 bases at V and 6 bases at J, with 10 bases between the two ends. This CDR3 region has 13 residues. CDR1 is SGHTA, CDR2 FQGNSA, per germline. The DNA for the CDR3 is TGTGCCAGCAGCTTAAACAGCCGAGATGGCTACACCTTC. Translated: CASSLNSRDGYTF.

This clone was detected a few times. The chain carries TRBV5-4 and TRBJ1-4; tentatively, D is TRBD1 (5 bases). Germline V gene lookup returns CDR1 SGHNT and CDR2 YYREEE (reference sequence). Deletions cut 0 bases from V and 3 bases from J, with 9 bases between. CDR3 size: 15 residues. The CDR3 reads CASSLAGTSNEKLFF. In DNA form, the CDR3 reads TGTGCCAGCAGCTTGGCCGGGACGTCTAATGAAAAACTGTTTTTT. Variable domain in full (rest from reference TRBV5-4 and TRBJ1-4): ETGVTQSPTHLIKTRGQQVTLRCSSQSGHNTVSWYQQALGQGPQFIFQYYREEENGRGNFPPRFSGLQFPNYSSELNVNALELDDSALYLCASSLAGTSNEKLFFGSGTQLSVL.

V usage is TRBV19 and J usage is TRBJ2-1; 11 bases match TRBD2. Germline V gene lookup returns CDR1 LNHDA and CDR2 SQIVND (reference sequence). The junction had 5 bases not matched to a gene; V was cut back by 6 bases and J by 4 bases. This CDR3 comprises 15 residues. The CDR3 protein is CASRARTSGYNEQFF. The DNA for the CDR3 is TGTGCCAGTAGGGCAAGGACTAGCGGGTACAATGAGCAGTTCTTC.

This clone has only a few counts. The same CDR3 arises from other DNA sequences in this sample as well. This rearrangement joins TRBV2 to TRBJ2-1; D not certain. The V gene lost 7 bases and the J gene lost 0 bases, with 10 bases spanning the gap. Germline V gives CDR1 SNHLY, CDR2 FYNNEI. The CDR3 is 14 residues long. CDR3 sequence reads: CASTQLTSYNEQFF. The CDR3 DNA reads TGTGCCAGCACCCAGCTTACCTCCTACAATGAGCAGTTCTTC. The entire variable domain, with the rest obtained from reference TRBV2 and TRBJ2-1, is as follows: EPEVTQTPSHQVTQMGQEVILRCVPISNHLYFYWYRQILGQKVEFLVSFYNNEISEKSEIFDDQFSVERPDGSNFTLKIRSTKLEDSAMYFCASTQLTSYNEQFFGPGTRLTVL.

The CDR3 DNA is TGTGCCAGTAGTACGCCCCCGACCGATGAGCAGTTCTTC. It specifies CASSTPPTDEQFF. The rearrangement uses TRBV19 and TRBJ2-1; D unresolved. The V gene's germline CDR1 is LNHDA and CDR2 SQIVND (reference sequence). With 4 bases removed from V and 8 bases from J, the gap between germline ends came to 12 bases. The CDR3 runs to 13 residues.

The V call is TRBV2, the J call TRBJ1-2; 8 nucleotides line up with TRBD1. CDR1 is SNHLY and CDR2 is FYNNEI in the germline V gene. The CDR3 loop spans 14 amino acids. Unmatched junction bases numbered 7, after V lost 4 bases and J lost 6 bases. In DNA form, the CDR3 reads TGTGCCAGCAGTGTGGACAGGGAGGGGGATGGCTACACCTTC. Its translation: CASSVDREGDGYTF.